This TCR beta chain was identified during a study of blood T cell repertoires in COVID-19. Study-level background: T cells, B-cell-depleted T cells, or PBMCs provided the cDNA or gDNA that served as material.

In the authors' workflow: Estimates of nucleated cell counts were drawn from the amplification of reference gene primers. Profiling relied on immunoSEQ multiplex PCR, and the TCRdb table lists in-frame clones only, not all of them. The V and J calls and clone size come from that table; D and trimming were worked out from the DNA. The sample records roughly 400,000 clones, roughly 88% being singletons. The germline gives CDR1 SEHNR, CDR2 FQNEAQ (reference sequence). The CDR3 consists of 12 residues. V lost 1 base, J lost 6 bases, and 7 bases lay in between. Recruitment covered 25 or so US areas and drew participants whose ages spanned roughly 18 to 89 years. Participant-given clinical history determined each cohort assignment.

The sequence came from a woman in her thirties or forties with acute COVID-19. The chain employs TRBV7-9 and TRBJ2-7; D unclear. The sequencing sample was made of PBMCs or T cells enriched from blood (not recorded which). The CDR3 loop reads CASSLGQIEQYF. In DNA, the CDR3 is TGTGCCAGCAGCTTAGGGCAAATCGAGCAGTACTTC.